A single sample gave rise to the 2 T cell receptor beta chains below, sequenced in a study of identical twins (dated by TCRdb to the mid-2010s). Library generation was performed with 5' RACE. Data came from an Illumina HiSeq 2000. TCRdb reworked the public reads: Q25 trimming with fastp, MiXCR clone assembly, productive beta chains retained. Each entry merges the rows of one CDR3 protein and shows their most common DNA and genes. The sample table contains 200,000 to 250,000 distinct CDR3 sequences; only one count was recorded for 7% of them. The top ten constitute about 3.6% of the sample. The same data also contributed to another study, on yellow fever vaccine responses in identical twins.

Material for sequencing was memory (CD45RO+) T cells sorted from blood. Reading the label with the study, this specimen's cell subset or site is: CD45RO+ enriched T cells. These receptors all stem from a woman aged 18 to 35 in good health.

This clonotype was observed many times. The chain is built from TRBV7-9 and TRBJ1-1; the match to TRBD1 covers 9 bases. V was pared by 5 bases and J by 1 base, with 2 bases of the junction left unmatched. The CDR3 covers 14 residues. Germline loops: CDR1 SEHNR, CDR2 FQNEAQ (reference sequence). In DNA form, the CDR3 reads TGTGCCAGCAGCACGGGACAGGGGAACACTGAAGCTTTCTTT. Protein product: CASSTGQGNTEAFF. Looking up the rest from reference TRBV7-9 and TRBJ1-1 gives the full variable domain: DTGVSQNPRHKITKRGQNVTFRCDPISEHNRLYWYRQTLGQGPEFLTYFQNEAQLEKSRLLSDRFSAERPKGSFSTLEIQRTEQGDSAMYLCASSTGQGNTEAFFGQGTRLTVV.

This clonotype was seen more than once but under ten times. The V and J genes are TRBV29-1 and TRBJ1-1, with D perhaps TRBD1 (5 bases). This CDR3 contains 13 residues. V lost 7 bases to trimming and J lost 0 bases, with 12 bases between them. Germline values: CDR1 SQVTM, CDR2 ANQGSEA. Here the CDR3 reads CSGGGLLNTEAFF. For the CDR3, the DNA is TGCAGCGGGGGCGGGTTACTGAACACTGAAGCTTTCTTT.